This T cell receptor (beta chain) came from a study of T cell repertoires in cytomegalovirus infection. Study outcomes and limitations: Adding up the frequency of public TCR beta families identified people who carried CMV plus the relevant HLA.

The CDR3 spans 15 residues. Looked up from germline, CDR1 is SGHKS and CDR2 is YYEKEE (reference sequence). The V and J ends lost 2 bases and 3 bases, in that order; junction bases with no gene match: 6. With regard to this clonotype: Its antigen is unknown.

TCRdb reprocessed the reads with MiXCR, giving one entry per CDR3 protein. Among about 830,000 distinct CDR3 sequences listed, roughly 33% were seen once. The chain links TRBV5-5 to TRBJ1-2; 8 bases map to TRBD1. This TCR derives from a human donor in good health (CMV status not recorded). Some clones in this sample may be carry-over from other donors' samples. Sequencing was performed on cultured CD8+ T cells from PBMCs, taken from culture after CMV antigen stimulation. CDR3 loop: CASSFSRGHDYGYTF. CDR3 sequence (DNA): TGTGCCAGCAGCTTCAGCAGGGGGCACGACTATGGCTACACCTTC.